This TCR beta chain was captured by sequencing in a study of early T cells in non-severe SARS-CoV-2 infection. At the level of the study: With bulk RNA from unsorted whole blood as input, sequencing yielded unpaired chains. Study-wide results and limits: There was a bias toward anti-spike CD8 responses in VDJdb matching, which missed private and CD4 specificities.

Molecules of cDNA were individually given unique molecular identifiers that were attached to them. TCRdb analysed the 5' RACE reads with MiXCR anew, one entry per CDR3 protein. The sample lists over 75,000 distinct CDR3 sequences; 14% to 15% were seen once. Many counts were recorded for this clonotype. The antigen is unknown. The V and J ends lost 3 bases and 8 bases respectively, with 4 bases between them. The CDR3 is 9 amino acids. CDR1 is DFQATT, CDR2 SNEGSKA, per germline (reference sequence). Sample: whole blood. V is TRBV20-1 and J is TRBJ1-1; D is uncertain. This TCR was sampled from an adult who was a healthcare worker with PCR-confirmed SARS-CoV-2 infection or an uninfected control (not recorded which). The CDR3 DNA reads as TGCAGTGCTAGTAAGGAAGCTTTCTTT. Protein product: CSASKEAFF.